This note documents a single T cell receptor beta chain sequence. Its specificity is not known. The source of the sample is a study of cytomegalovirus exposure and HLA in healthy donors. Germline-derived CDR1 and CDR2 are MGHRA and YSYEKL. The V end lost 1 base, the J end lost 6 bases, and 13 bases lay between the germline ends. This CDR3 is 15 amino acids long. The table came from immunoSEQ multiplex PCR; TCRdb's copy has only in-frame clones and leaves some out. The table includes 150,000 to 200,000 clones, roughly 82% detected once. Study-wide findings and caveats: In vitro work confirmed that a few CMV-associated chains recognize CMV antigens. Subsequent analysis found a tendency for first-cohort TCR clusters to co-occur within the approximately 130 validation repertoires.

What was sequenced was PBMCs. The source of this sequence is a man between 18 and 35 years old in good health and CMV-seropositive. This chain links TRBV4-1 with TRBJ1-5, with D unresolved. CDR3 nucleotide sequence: TGCGCCAGCAGCCAAGTTGAGTGGGCGCGTCAGCCCCAGCATTTT. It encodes CASSQVEWARQPQHF.